A single TCR beta chain is shown here with its context. The clone's antigen remains unknown. Per-base quality was not reported, and no clone a single base away is much larger than it. This specimen comes from a study of OX40 agonist ivuxolimab in advanced cancers. With respect to the entire study: The costimulatory receptor OX40 (CD134) was targeted by ivuxolimab, a fully human IgG2 agonistic monoclonal antibody. Intravenous ivuxolimab was administered to patients every 2 weeks at six dose levels: 0.01, 0.1, 0.3, 1.5, 3 and 10 mg/kg. Among the 50 to 55 dose-escalation patients, some 19 had hepatocellular carcinoma, approximately 15 melanoma, 9 renal cell carcinoma and 9 head and neck cancer. A male proportion of roughly 85% and a mean age of around 60 years, ranging from 23 to 79, were recorded for the dose-escalation cohort. Prior anti-PD-1, anti-PD-L1 or anti-CTLA-4 therapy was permitted, and roughly two fifths of dose-escalation patients had received checkpoint inhibitors. Partial responses occurred in three dose-escalation patients: two with cutaneous melanoma and one with hepatocellular carcinoma. Peripheral TCRbeta sequencing aimed to test whether ivuxolimab altered TCR sequence diversity and caused clonal T-cell expansion. The paper reports the monotherapy dose-escalation portion (N ≈ 52 patients) of the phase I ivuxolimab trial.

Patients with autoimmune disease history or receiving systemic immunosuppression were excluded from the trial. Peripheral blood for TCR sequencing was collected from all dose cohorts at baseline, on cycle 4 day 1, and on cycle 7 day 1. The samples were drawn from a first-in-human, open-label, multicenter phase I dose-escalation trial of ivuxolimab. Adults with locally advanced or metastatic melanoma, renal cell, hepatocellular, or head and neck squamous cell carcinoma were enrolled in the trial. CD4+ and CD8+ T cells were sorted separately from peripheral blood before TCR sequencing. The research as a whole found: At doses of 0.1 to 3.0 mg/kg, clonal expansion of both CD4+ and CD8+ blood T cells was observed from baseline to week 6. In the 0.1-3.0 mg/kg groups, partial responders had among the lowest normalized peripheral clonal expansion, particularly in CD8+ T cells. Antigen specificity was not determined for the clonally expanded peripheral T cells. Low levels of normalized T-cell clonal expansion were also shown by some nonresponding patients. On average, CD8+ T cells showed more expanded clones than CD4+ T cells after ivuxolimab.

For sequencing of the TCRbeta CDR3 region, genomic DNA was extracted from the sorted cells. The immunoSEQ Assay was used to sequence the TCRbeta CDR3 regions. This is the immuneACCESS table as TCRdb keeps it, with only in-frame sequences that have V and J called. A part of the clones is gone; compared with another copy, unresolved V genes explain less than half, and the rest is unexplained. The sample table holds fewer than 80,000 clones, of which more than 75% were seen once. 5.5% to 7% of the sample lies in the top ten. CDR1 SGHRS and CDR2 YFSETQ were looked up in the germline V gene. The junction shows trimming of 0 bases on V and 3 bases on J, plus 7 bases between the germline ends. CDR3 length: 15 amino acids, cysteine to phenylalanine. The DNA shown is the 45-base CDR3, in frame from base 1.

The clonotype comes from an adult with an advanced solid tumor such as melanoma, head and neck, liver or kidney cancer. The rearranged chain carries TRBV5-1 and TRBJ1-6; the D gene is not confidently resolved. The material sequenced was CD4+ or CD8+ T cells sorted from blood, taken in a trial of the OX40 agonist ivuxolimab. The CDR3 amino acid sequence is: CASSLVGIYNSPLHF. In nucleotide form, the sequence is TGCGCCAGCAGCTTGGTAGGGATCTATAATTCACCCCTCCACTTT. With the rest looked up from the reference TRBV5-1 and TRBJ1-6 genes rather than sequenced, the full variable domain is KAGVTQTPRYLIKTRGQQVTLSCSPISGHRSVSWYQQTPGQGLQFLFEYFSETQRNKGNFPGRFSGRQFSNSRSEMNVSTLELGDSALYLCASSLVGIYNSPLHFGNGTRLTVT.